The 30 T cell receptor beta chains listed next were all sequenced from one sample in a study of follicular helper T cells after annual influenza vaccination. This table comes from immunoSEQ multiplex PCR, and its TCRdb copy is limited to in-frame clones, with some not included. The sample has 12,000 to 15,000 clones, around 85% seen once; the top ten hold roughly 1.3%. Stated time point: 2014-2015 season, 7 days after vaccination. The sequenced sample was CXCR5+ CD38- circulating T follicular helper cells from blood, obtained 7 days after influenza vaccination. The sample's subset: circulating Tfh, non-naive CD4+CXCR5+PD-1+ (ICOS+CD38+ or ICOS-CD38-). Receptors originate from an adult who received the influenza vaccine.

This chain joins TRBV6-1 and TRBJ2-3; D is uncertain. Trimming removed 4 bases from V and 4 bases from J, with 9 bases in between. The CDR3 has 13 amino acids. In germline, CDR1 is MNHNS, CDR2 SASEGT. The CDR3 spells CASSGASPDTQYF. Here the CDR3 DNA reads TGTGCCAGCAGTGGGGCAAGCCCAGATACGCAGTATTTT.

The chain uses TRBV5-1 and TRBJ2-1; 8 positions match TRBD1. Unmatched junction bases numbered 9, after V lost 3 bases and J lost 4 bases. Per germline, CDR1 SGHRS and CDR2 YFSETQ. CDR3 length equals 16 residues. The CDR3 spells CASSSDGQGAYNEQFF. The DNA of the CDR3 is TGCGCCAGCAGCTCTGACGGCCAGGGGGCGTACAATGAGCAGTTCTTC. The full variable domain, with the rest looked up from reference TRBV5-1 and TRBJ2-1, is KAGVTQTPRYLIKTRGQQVTLSCSPISGHRSVSWYQQTPGQGLQFLFEYFSETQRNKGNFPGRFSGRQFSNSRSEMNVSTLELGDSALYLCASSSDGQGAYNEQFFGPGTRLTVL.

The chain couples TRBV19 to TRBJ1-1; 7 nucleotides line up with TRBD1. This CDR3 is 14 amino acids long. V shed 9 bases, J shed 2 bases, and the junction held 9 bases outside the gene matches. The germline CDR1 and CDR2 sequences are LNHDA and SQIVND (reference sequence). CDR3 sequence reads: CASRKQGPNTEAFF. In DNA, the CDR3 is TGTGCCAGCCGCAAACAGGGGCCTAACACTGAAGCTTTCTTT.

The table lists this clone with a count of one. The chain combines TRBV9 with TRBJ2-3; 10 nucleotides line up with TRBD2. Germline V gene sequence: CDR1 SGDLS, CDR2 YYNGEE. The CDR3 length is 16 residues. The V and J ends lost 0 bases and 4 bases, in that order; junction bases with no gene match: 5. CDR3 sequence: CASSVGERGGSDTQYF. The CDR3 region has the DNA TGTGCCAGCAGCGTAGGTGAGCGGGGGGGCTCAGATACGCAGTATTTT.

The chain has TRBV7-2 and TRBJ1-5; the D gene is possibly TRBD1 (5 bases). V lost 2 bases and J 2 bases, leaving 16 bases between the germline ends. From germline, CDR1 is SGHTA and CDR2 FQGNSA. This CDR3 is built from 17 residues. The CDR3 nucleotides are TGTGCCAGCAGCTTAAGGGCTGGCGGGGGAGGCAATCAGCCCCAGCATTTT. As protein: CASSLRAGGGGNQPQHF. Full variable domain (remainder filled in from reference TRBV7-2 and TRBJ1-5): GAGVSQSPSNKVTEKGKDVELRCDPISGHTALYWYRQSLGQGLEFLIYFQGNSAPDKSGLPSDRFSAERTGGSVSTLTIQRTQQEDSAVYLCASSLRAGGGGNQPQHFGDGTRLSIL.

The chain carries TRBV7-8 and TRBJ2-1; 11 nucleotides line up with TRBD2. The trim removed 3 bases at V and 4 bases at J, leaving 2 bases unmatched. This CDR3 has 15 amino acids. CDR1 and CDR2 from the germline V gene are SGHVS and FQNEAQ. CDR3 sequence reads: CASSFPSGRYNEQFF. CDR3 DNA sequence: TGTGCCAGCAGCTTTCCTAGCGGGAGGTACAATGAGCAGTTCTTC.

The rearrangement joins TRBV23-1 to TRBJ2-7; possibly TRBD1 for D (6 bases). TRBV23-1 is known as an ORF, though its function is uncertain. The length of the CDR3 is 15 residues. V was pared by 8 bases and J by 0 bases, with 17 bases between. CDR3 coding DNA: TGCGCCAGCCCCTCAACAGGGAACCTCTCCTACGAGCAGTACTTC. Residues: CASPSTGNLSYEQYF.

The CDR3 loop is CASSLVQGSQPQHF. The CDR3 DNA follows: TGTGCCAGCAGTTTGGTCCAGGGGAGTCAGCCCCAGCATTTT. The chain has TRBV28 and TRBJ1-5; maybe TRBD1 (6 bases). The CDR3 spans 14 residues. The V end was cut by 3 bases, the J end by 6 bases, with 12 bases between. Germline loops: CDR1 MDHEN, CDR2 SYDVKM. The variable domain in full, completed from reference TRBV28 and TRBJ1-5, reads DVKVTQSSRYLVKRTGEKVFLECVQDMDHENMFWYRQDPGLGLRLIYFSYDVKMKEKGDIPEGYSVSREKKERFSLILESASTNQTSMYLCASSLVQGSQPQHFGDGTRLSIL.

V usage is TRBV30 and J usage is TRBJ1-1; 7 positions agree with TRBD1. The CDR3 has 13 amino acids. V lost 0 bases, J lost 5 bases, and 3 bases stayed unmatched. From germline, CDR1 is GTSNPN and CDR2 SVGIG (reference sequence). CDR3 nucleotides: TGTGCCTGGAGTGTTCAGGGGGTGACTGAAGCTTTCTTT. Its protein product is CAWSVQGVTEAFF.

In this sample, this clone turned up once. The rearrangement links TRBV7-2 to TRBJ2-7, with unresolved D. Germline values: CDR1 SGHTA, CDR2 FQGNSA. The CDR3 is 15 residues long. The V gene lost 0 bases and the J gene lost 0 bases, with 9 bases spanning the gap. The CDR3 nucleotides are TGTGCCAGCAGCTTAGCGGGCACTTTCTCCTACGAGCAGTACTTC. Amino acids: CASSLAGTFSYEQYF.

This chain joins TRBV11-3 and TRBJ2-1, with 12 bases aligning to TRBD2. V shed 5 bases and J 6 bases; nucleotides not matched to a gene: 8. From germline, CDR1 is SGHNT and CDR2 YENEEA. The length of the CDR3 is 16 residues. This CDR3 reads CASSKGLAGTLNEQFF. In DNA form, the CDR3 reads TGTGCCAGCAGCAAAGGACTAGCGGGAACTCTCAATGAGCAGTTCTTC.

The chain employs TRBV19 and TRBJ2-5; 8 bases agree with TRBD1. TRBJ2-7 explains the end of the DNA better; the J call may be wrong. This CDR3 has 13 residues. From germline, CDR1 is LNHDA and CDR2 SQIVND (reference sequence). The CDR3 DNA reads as TGTGCCAGTAGTAAGGGACAGGACTCCGAGCAGTACTTC. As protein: CASSKGQDSEQYF.

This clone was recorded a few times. CDR3 protein: CSAMDTNSGNTIYF. Written as DNA, the CDR3 is TGCAGCGCAATGGACACAAACTCTGGAAACACCATATATTTT. The rearrangement links TRBV29-1 to TRBJ1-3, with D possibly being TRBD1 (5 bases). CDR1 is SQVTM, CDR2 ANQGSEA, per germline. Trimming removed 7 bases from V and 0 bases from J, with 13 bases in between. The CDR3 sequence is 14 residues long. The full variable domain, its missing parts supplied by reference TRBV29-1 and TRBJ1-3, is SAVISQKPSRDICQRGTSLTIQCQVDSQVTMMFWYRQQPGQSLTLIATANQGSEATYESGFVIDKFPISRPNLTFSTLTVSNMSPEDSSIYLCSAMDTNSGNTIYFGEGSWLTVV.

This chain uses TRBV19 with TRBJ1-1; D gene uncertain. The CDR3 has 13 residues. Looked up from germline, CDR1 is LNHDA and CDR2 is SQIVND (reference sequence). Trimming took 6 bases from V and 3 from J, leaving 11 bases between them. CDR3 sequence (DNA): TGTGCCAGTAGCACCGGACTTTACACTGAAGCTTTCTTT. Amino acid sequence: CASSTGLYTEAFF.

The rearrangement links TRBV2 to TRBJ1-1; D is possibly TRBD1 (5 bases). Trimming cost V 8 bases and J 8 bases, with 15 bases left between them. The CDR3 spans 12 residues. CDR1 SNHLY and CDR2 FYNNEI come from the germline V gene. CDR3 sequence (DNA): TGTGCCAGCCGGACCGGCAAGGGGGAAGCTTTCTTT. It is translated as CASRTGKGEAFF.

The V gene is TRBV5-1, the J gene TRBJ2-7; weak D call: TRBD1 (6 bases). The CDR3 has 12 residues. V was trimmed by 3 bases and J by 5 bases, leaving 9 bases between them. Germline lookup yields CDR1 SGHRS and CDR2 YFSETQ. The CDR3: CASSSQGHEQYF. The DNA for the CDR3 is TGCGCCAGCAGCTCACAGGGACACGAGCAGTACTTC.

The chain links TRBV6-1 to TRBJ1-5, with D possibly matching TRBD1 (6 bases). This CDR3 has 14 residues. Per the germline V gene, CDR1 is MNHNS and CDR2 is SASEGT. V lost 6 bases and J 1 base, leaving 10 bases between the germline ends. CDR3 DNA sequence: TGTGCCAGCAGGATACAGGGAAGCAATCAGCCCCAGCATTTT. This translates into CASRIQGSNQPQHF.

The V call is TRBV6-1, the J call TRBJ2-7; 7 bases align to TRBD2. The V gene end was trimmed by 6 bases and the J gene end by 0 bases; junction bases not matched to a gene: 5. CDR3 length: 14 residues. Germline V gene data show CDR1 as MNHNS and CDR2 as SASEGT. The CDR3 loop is CASRPGRSSYEQYF. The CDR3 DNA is TGTGCCAGCAGACCCGGGAGGAGCTCCTACGAGCAGTACTTC.

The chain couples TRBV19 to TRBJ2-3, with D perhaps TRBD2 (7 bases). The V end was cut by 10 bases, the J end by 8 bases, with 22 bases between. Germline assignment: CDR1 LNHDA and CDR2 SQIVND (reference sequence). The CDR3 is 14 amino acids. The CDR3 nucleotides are TGTGCCACCAGGGGAGGCGGGAGTAAGGGTACGCAGTATTTT. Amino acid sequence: CATRGGGSKGTQYF. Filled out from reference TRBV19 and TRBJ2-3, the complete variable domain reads DGGITQSPKYLFRKEGQNVTLSCEQNLNHDAMYWYRQDPGQGLRLIYYSQIVNDFQKGDIAEGYSVSREKKESFPLTVTSAQKNPTAFYLCATRGGGSKGTQYFGPGTRLTVL.

The CDR3 DNA follows: TGTGCCAGCAGCTTTGGTGGGGGGGAGACCCAGTACTTC. Encoded protein: CASSFGGGETQYF. V and J are TRBV7-9 and TRBJ2-5; the D gene is possibly TRBD2 (6 bases). V dropped 3 bases and J dropped 5 bases, with 10 bases sitting between them. CDR1 SEHNR and CDR2 FQNEAQ come from the germline V gene (reference sequence). The CDR3 totals 13 residues.

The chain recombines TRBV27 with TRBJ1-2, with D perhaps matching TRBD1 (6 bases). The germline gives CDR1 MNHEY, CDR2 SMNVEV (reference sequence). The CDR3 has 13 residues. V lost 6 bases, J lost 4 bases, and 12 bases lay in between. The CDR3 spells CASSRQVAYGYTF. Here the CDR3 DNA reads TGTGCCAGCAGCCGACAGGTTGCCTATGGCTACACCTTC.

The CDR3 reads CASSSRLAGLQETQYF. The DNA for the CDR3 is TGTGCCAGCAGCTCCCGACTAGCGGGGTTACAAGAGACCCAGTACTTC. J is TRBJ2-5 and V is TRBV11-1, with 11 positions matching TRBD2. Germline CDR1 is SGHAT and CDR2 is FQDESV (reference sequence). V gave up 4 bases and J gave up 2 bases; unmatched junction bases: 6. CDR3 length equals 16 residues.

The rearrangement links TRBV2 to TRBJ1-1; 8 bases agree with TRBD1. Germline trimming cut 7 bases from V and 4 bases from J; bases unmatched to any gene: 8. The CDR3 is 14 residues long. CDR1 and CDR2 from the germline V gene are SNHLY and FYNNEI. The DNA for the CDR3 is TGTGCCAGCACCGAGGGACAGGTGGGCACTGAAGCTTTCTTT. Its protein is CASTEGQVGTEAFF.

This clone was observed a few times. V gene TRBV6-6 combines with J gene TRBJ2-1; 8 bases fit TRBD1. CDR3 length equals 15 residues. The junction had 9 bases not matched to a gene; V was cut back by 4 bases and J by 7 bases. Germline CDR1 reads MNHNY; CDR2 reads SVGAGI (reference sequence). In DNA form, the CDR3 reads TGTGCCAGCAGTTTGCATTCGACAGGGGTAAATGAGCAGTTCTTC. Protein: CASSLHSTGVNEQFF.

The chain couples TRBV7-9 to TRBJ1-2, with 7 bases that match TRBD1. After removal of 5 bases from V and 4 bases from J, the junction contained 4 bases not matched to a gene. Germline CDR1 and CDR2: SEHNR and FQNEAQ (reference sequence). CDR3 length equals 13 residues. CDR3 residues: CASSIGGRYGYTF. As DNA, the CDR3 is TGTGCCAGCAGCATAGGGGGCCGCTATGGCTACACCTTC.

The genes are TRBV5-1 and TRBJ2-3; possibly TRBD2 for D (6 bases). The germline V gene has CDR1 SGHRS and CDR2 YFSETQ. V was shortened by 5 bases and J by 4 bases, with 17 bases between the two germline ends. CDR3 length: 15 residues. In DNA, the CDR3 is TGCGCCAGCAGGGCCTTCCGGGACTTTGCAGATACGCAGTATTTT. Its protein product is CASRAFRDFADTQYF.

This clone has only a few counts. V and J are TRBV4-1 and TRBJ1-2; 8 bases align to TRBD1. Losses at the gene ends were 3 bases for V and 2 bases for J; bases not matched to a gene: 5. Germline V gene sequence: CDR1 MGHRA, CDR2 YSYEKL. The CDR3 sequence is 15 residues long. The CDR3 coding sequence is TGCGCCAGCAGCCAGCAGACAGGGGAGAACTATGGCTACACCTTC. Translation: CASSQQTGENYGYTF.

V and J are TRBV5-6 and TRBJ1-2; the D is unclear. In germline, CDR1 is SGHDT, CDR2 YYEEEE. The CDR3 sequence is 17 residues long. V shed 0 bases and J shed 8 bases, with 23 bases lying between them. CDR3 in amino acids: CASSLVDAASPLGGYTF. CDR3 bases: TGTGCCAGCAGCTTGGTCGATGCGGCCTCTCCATTAGGAGGCTACACCTTC.

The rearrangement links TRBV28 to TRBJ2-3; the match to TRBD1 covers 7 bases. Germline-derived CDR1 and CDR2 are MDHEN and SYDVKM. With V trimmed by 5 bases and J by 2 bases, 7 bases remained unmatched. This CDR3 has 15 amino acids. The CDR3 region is CASSPPTGLTDTQYF. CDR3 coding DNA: TGTGCCAGCAGTCCTCCGACAGGGCTCACAGATACGCAGTATTTT.

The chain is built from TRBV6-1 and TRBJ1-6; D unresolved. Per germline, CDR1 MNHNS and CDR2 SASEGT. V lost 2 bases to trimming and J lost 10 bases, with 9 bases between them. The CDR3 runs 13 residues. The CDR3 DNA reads TGTGCCAGCAGTGAATTGTTTCGGTCACCCCTCCACTTT. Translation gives CASSELFRSPLHF.